These 27 T cell receptor beta chains were sequenced from one sample in a study of T-cell reconstitution after alpha-beta-depleted transplantation in children. For TCRbeta, the library was prepared with unique molecular identifiers. TCRdb itself ran the PCR reads through MiXCR, one entry per CDR3 protein. The sample holds around 700,000 distinct CDR3 sequences, 10% to 15% seen once. Sequencing used PBMCs, obtained before TCRalphabeta/CD19-depleted stem cell transplant. These receptors all stem from a girl aged 2 to 10 with congenital amegakaryocytic thrombocytopenia, due to receive a stem cell transplant.

CDR3 in amino acids: CARGQGGGEQYF. CDR3 in DNA: TGTGCCCGGGGACAGGGGGGTGGCGAGCAGTACTTC. The chain combines TRBV30 with TRBJ2-7; 11 nucleotides align to TRBD1. CDR1 and CDR2 from the germline V gene are GTSNPN and SVGIG (reference sequence). J gave up 6 bases and V 8 bases, and 6 bases lay outside the gene matches. There are 12 residues in the CDR3.

The chain carries TRBV24-1 and TRBJ2-2; 9 positions match TRBD1. The V segment lost 9 bases and the J segment 3 bases; nucleotides outside the gene matches: 16. The CDR3 consists of 18 residues. The germline V gene encodes CDR1 KGHDR and CDR2 SFDVKD. DNA of the CDR3: TGTGCCACCGCAGACTGGGGACAGGGAGGGTTTTACACCGGGGAGCTGTTTTTT. Amino acids: CATADWGQGGFYTGELFF.

This chain uses TRBV14 with TRBJ1-3, with TRBD1 identical over 7 bases. CDR1 is SGHDN and CDR2 is FVKESK in the germline V gene. CDR3 length: 18 amino acids. Trimming took 3 bases from V and 0 from J; bases not matched to a gene: 11. CDR3 residues: CASSQVPGQLSSGNTIYF. DNA for the CDR3: TGTGCCAGCAGCCAGGTCCCGGGACAGTTGAGCTCTGGAAACACCATATATTTT.

The rearrangement uses TRBV7-8 and TRBJ1-5; unclear D gene. Looked up from germline, CDR1 is SGHVS and CDR2 is FQNEAQ. This CDR3 spans 14 amino acids. V was pared by 3 bases and J by 1 base, with 7 bases between. The CDR3, as DNA: TGTGCCAGCAGCTTGAGCCAGAGCAATCAGCCCCAGCATTTT. This sequence encodes CASSLSQSNQPQHF.

This clonotype was seen many times. The V and J genes are TRBV6-5 and TRBJ2-7; TRBD1 might be the D (5 bases). This CDR3 is 14 amino acids long. Germline V gene data show CDR1 as MNHEY and CDR2 as SVGAGI. V was pared by 0 bases and J by 0 bases, with 6 bases between. The CDR3 here is CASSYSDTSYEQYF. The CDR3 DNA follows: TGTGCCAGCAGTTACTCGGACACCTCCTACGAGCAGTACTTC.

This clonotype was counted between two and nine times. The chain couples TRBV7-6 to TRBJ2-7, with 8 positions matching TRBD2. The junction had 13 bases not matched to a gene; V was cut back by 7 bases and J by 2 bases. Germline CDR1 reads SGHVS; CDR2 reads FNYEAQ. The CDR3 is 16 amino acids. The CDR3 coding sequence is TGTGCCAGCATCTCTCCCGGGAGGGACCTGACCTACGAGCAGTACTTC. Protein sequence: CASISPGRDLTYEQYF.

This clonotype was picked up many times. V is TRBV29-1 and J is TRBJ2-1, with 9 positions matching TRBD1. The CDR3 loop spans 14 amino acids. V lost 6 bases, J lost 0 bases, and 3 bases stayed unmatched. CDR1 and CDR2 (germline): SQVTM, ANQGSEA. CDR3 sequence reads: CSVADRGSYNEQFF. The CDR3 DNA reads as TGCAGCGTAGCGGACAGGGGCTCCTACAATGAGCAGTTCTTC.

In this sample, this clonotype turned up many times. This chain uses TRBV7-2 with TRBJ1-5; 8 nucleotides match TRBD1. The ends lost 3 bases at V and 3 bases at J; junction bases unmatched: 7. Germline V gives CDR1 SGHTA, CDR2 FQGNSA. The CDR3 contains 16 residues. DNA for the CDR3: TGTGCCAGCAGCTTGGGGACAGGTGGTCTCAATCAGCCCCAGCATTTT. It is translated as CASSLGTGGLNQPQHF.

The chain links TRBV5-1 to TRBJ2-7; TRBD2 agrees at 12 bases. V was pared by 4 bases and J by 5 bases, with 4 bases of the junction left unmatched. Germline CDR1 reads SGHRS; CDR2 reads YFSETQ. CDR3 length: 14 amino acids. The DNA for the CDR3 is TGCGCCAGCAGCCCGACTAGCGGGAGTAACGAGCAGTACTTC. Translating gives CASSPTSGSNEQYF.

This clonotype occurred many times. The V and J genes are TRBV28 and TRBJ2-1; 8 bases fit TRBD1. Per germline, CDR1 MDHEN and CDR2 SYDVKM. The V segment lost 6 bases and the J segment 3 bases; nucleotides outside the gene matches: 7. CDR3 size: 15 residues. This CDR3 is CASSQTGVDYNEQFF. The CDR3 region has the DNA TGTGCCAGCAGCCAGACAGGGGTCGACTACAATGAGCAGTTCTTC.

In this sample, this clonotype turned up many times. The genes are TRBV7-8 and TRBJ2-5; possible D gene TRBD2, 6 bases. Germline-derived CDR1 and CDR2 are SGHVS and FQNEAQ. The CDR3 runs 14 residues. Trimming cost V 5 bases and J 1 base, with 11 bases left between them. The CDR3 here is CASSPRDFQETQYF. CDR3 DNA: TGTGCCAGCAGCCCCCGGGACTTCCAAGAGACCCAGTACTTC.

Only a few counts were recorded for this clonotype. This chain links TRBV4-1 with TRBJ2-2; 11 positions match TRBD2. The germline V gene encodes CDR1 MGHRA and CDR2 YSYEKL. The V and J ends lost 3 bases and 3 bases, in that order; junction bases with no gene match: 6. This CDR3 is built from 17 residues. In DNA, the CDR3 is TGCGCCAGCAGCCAGACTAGCGGGACTCAATACACCGGGGAGCTGTTTTTT. Encoded protein: CASSQTSGTQYTGELFF.

The V call is TRBV28, the J call TRBJ2-4; D gene unclear. V lost 5 bases and J 2 bases, leaving 10 bases between the germline ends. There are 14 residues in the CDR3. CDR1 MDHEN and CDR2 SYDVKM come from the germline V gene. CDR3 bases: TGTGCCAGCAGTCTTATCGGAACCAAAAACATTCAGTACTTC. This codes for CASSLIGTKNIQYF.

This clonotype was counted ten times or more. This chain uses TRBV7-8 with TRBJ2-1; D is ambiguous. The germline V gene encodes CDR1 SGHVS and CDR2 FQNEAQ. The CDR3 runs to 16 residues. The germline V and J ends were trimmed by 4 bases and 8 bases, with 21 bases remaining between them. The CDR3 is CASSSRLTGSRDEQFF. CDR3 nucleotides: TGTGCCAGCAGCTCTAGACTGACTGGGTCTCGGGATGAGCAGTTCTTC.

This clonotype was seen more than once but under ten times. The chain combines TRBV21-1 with TRBJ2-1; the table's D call of TRBD2 was not tested on the DNA. TRBV21-1 is termed a pseudogene. The CDR3 has 20 residues. The CDR3 bases are TGTGCCAGCAGCAAACGATGTATACCCTGGGCCCACCTTAAATACAATGAGCAGTTCTTC. Translation: CASSKRCIPWAHLKYNEQFF.

This clonotype has a count of ten or more. This chain links TRBV29-1 with TRBJ2-7; 11 nucleotides match TRBD2. The CDR3 loop spans 16 amino acids. J was trimmed by 5 bases and V by 3 bases; bases with no gene match: 12. Per germline, CDR1 SQVTM and CDR2 ANQGSEA. The CDR3 bases are TGCAGCGTTGACCTACCGACTAGCGGGACAGCCCACGAGCAGTACTTC. Translating gives CSVDLPTSGTAHEQYF.

This clonotype was seen many times. The chain links TRBV12-3 or TRBV12-4 to TRBJ2-1; the D is unclear. V dropped 6 bases and J dropped 0 bases, with 15 bases sitting between them. The CDR3 is 16 residues long. CDR3 sequence: CASSSPTAGSYNEQFF. The CDR3, as DNA: TGTGCCAGCAGCTCACCGACCGCTGGCTCCTACAATGAGCAGTTCTTC.

The chain employs TRBV7-2 and TRBJ2-2, with 8 bases aligning to TRBD1. CDR3 length: 16 amino acids. Germline CDR1 and CDR2: SGHTA and FQGNSA. After removal of 6 bases from V and 4 bases from J, the junction contained 10 bases not matched to a gene. The CDR3 loop reads CASRELSTGGTGELFF. The CDR3 DNA is TGTGCCAGCAGGGAACTTAGTACAGGGGGCACCGGGGAGCTGTTTTTT.

In this sample, this clonotype turned up many times. V is TRBV2 and J is TRBJ1-2; D remains ambiguous. The germline CDR1 and CDR2 sequences are SNHLY and FYNNEI. This CDR3 is 15 amino acids long. V lost 1 base, J lost 7 bases, and 16 bases lay in between. Here the CDR3 reads CASSEGQAQWGGYTF. DNA of the CDR3: TGTGCCAGCAGTGAAGGGCAGGCCCAATGGGGTGGCTACACCTTC.

This clonotype was seen at least ten times. This chain joins TRBV5-1 and TRBJ2-3, with 7 bases lining up with TRBD2. The CDR3 totals 17 residues. Germline CDR1 SGHRS, CDR2 YFSETQ. Losses at the gene ends were 0 bases for V and 2 bases for J; bases not matched to a gene: 9. The CDR3 nucleotides are TGCGCCAGCAGCTTGGGAGCCCTAGCGGAATTCACAGATACGCAGTATTTT. Translating gives CASSLGALAEFTDTQYF.

This clonotype was observed at least ten times. The chain carries TRBV20-1 and TRBJ2-7, with D perhaps being TRBD1 or TRBD2 (5 bases each). Germline loops: CDR1 DFQATT, CDR2 SNEGSKA (reference sequence). The CDR3 covers 12 residues. Trimming took 3 bases from V and 2 from J, leaving 8 bases between them. The CDR3 DNA follows: TGCAGTGCTAGGGAGGACACCTACGAGCAGTACTTC. This sequence encodes CSAREDTYEQYF.

This chain uses TRBV5-1 with TRBJ2-1; D call uncertain. Germline lookup yields CDR1 SGHRS and CDR2 YFSETQ. This CDR3 is 14 amino acids long. V was cut by 4 bases and J by 5 bases, with 13 bases left in between. CDR3 amino acids: CASSPTPGDNEQFF. The CDR3 nucleotides are TGCGCCAGCAGCCCGACCCCCGGAGACAATGAGCAGTTCTTC.

This clonotype was recorded many times. J is TRBJ2-3 and V is TRBV10-3; 8 bases are a match to TRBD2. Trimming removed 4 bases from V and 4 bases from J; junction bases left unmatched: 10. This CDR3 is built from 16 residues. Germline CDR1 ENHRY, CDR2 SYGVKD. In DNA, the CDR3 is TGTGCCATCAGTGGCCCTCCAGCGGGAGTATCAGATACGCAGTATTTT. This encodes CAISGPPAGVSDTQYF.

This clonotype was observed at least ten times. This chain connects TRBV5-1 to TRBJ2-6, with no clear D. There are 16 residues in the CDR3. Germline CDR1 and CDR2: SGHRS and YFSETQ. V dropped 1 base and J dropped 0 bases, with 8 bases sitting between them. In DNA form, the CDR3 reads TGCGCCAGCAGCTTGAGAAGGGCCTCTGGGGCCAACGTCCTGACTTTC. Its protein product is CASSLRRASGANVLTF.

Ten or more counts support this clonotype. This chain uses TRBV29-1 with TRBJ1-1; D is undetermined. The V gene lost 3 bases and the J gene lost 3 bases, with 11 bases spanning the gap. CDR1 and CDR2 (germline): SQVTM, ANQGSEA. The CDR3 sequence is 13 residues long. Here the CDR3 reads CSVDGMADTEAFF. DNA for the CDR3: TGCAGCGTTGACGGGATGGCTGACACTGAAGCTTTCTTT.

This clonotype was seen more than once but under ten times. The chain links TRBV18 to TRBJ2-2; TRBD1 agrees at 10 bases. The CDR3 extends over 16 amino acids. Germline assignment: CDR1 KGHSH and CDR2 LQKENI. Trimming took 5 bases from V and 4 from J; bases not matched to a gene: 7. The CDR3 sequence is CASSKLRDRGTGELFF. The CDR3 nucleotides read TGTGCCAGCTCAAAACTCCGGGACAGGGGCACCGGGGAGCTGTTTTTT.

The chain employs TRBV20-1 and TRBJ1-5, with TRBD1 as a possible D gene (6 bases). The CDR3 has 14 amino acids. V lost 3 bases, J lost 3 bases, and 12 bases lay in between. Germline V gene sequence: CDR1 DFQATT, CDR2 SNEGSKA (reference sequence). CDR3 protein: CSASLGQHNQPQHF. DNA for the CDR3: TGCAGTGCTAGTCTTGGACAGCACAATCAGCCCCAGCATTTT.